A single sample is the source of the 17 T cell receptor beta chains below, sequenced in a study of vaccination and CD4 T cells after COVID-19. These TCRs' antigens remain unknown. Noted treatment: roughly nine-day PBMC culture with coronavirus spike peptide pools or control peptides (ViraFEST assay). Cultured CD4+ T-cell DNA underwent Oncomine TCR Beta short-read sequencing. From the PCR reads, TCRdb called clonotypes with MiXCR, one entry per CDR3 protein. The repertoire holds roughly 15,000 distinct CDR3 sequences, with approximately 50% as singletons. The sequences come from CD4+ T cells from blood, cultured in vitro, collected before SARS-CoV-2 vaccination. The receptors originated from a human donor who received a COVID-19 vaccine.

The rearrangement uses TRBV6-1 and TRBJ2-7, with D uncertain. The CDR3 runs 14 residues. Trimming left V 4 bases short and J 2 bases short, with 12 bases between. Per germline, CDR1 MNHNS and CDR2 SASEGT. The CDR3 DNA reads as TGTGCCAGCAGTGCTGGCGGAATCACCTACGAGCAGTACTTC. Translation gives CASSAGGITYEQYF.

This clonotype was seen only a few times. This rearrangement joins TRBV18 to TRBJ2-2; D perhaps matches TRBD2 (5 bases). This CDR3 has 15 residues. V lost 6 bases and J 3 bases, leaving 14 bases between the germline ends. Germline CDR1 and CDR2: KGHSH and LQKENI. This CDR3 is CASSRWTGDTGELFF. CDR3 nucleotides: TGTGCCAGCTCCCGGTGGACTGGGGACACCGGGGAGCTGTTTTTT.

This clonotype turned up a few times. This sequence joins TRBV2 and TRBJ1-1; 7 bases agree with TRBD1. V lost 5 bases to trimming and J lost 5 bases; unmatched junction nucleotides: 5. This CDR3 has 13 residues. Per the germline V gene, CDR1 is SNHLY and CDR2 is FYNNEI. CDR3 sequence (DNA): TGTGCCAGCAGTTTACAGGGGAAAACTGAAGCTTTCTTT. Its protein product is CASSLQGKTEAFF. The whole variable domain, remainder taken from reference TRBV2 and TRBJ1-1, is EPEVTQTPSHQVTQMGQEVILRCVPISNHLYFYWYRQILGQKVEFLVSFYNNEISEKSEIFDDQFSVERPDGSNFTLKIRSTKLEDSAMYFCASSLQGKTEAFFGQGTRLTVV.

The chain uses TRBV5-1 and TRBJ2-5; TRBD2 might be the D (7 bases). The CDR3 covers 15 residues. V lost 4 bases and J lost 4, with 17 bases in between. Germline CDR1 SGHRS, CDR2 YFSETQ. The CDR3 DNA sequence: TGCGCCAGCAGCCGAGACGGGGGGCCCTTAGAGACCCAGTACTTC. Amino acid sequence: CASSRDGGPLETQYF. The full variable domain, completed using reference TRBV5-1 and TRBJ2-5, is KAGVTQTPRYLIKTRGQQVTLSCSPISGHRSVSWYQQTPGQGLQFLFEYFSETQRNKGNFPGRFSGRQFSNSRSEMNVSTLELGDSALYLCASSRDGGPLETQYFGPGTRLLVL.

This clonotype has only a few counts. V and J are TRBV20-1 and TRBJ2-4, with 7 bases matching TRBD1. This CDR3 comprises 16 residues. Germline values: CDR1 DFQATT, CDR2 SNEGSKA (reference sequence). V shed 1 base and J 0 bases; nucleotides not matched to a gene: 6. This CDR3 reads CSARGGQTLAKNIQYF. DNA of the CDR3: TGCAGTGCTAGAGGGGGACAGACACTAGCCAAAAACATTCAGTACTTC.

This chain joins TRBV7-4 and TRBJ2-5; D not certain. Trimming cost V 1 base and J 5 bases, with 14 bases left between them. Germline loops: CDR1 SGHVT, CDR2 SQSDAQ. This CDR3 spans 15 amino acids. Written as DNA, the CDR3 is TGTGCCAGCAGCTTAGAATCTAGGGTGAGGGAGACCCAGTACTTC. It yields the protein CASSLESRVRETQYF. The whole variable domain, filled in from reference TRBV7-4 and TRBJ2-5, reads GAGVSQSPRYKVAKRGRDVALRCDSISGHVTLYWYRQTLGQGSEVLTYSQSDAQRDKSGRPSGRFSAERPERSVSTLKIQRTEQGDSAVYLCASSLESRVRETQYFGPGTRLLVL.

The rearrangement joins TRBV6-1 to TRBJ1-5, with D tentatively TRBD1 (6 bases). Germline CDR1 reads MNHNS; CDR2 reads SASEGT. Trimming removed 6 bases at V and 6 bases at J, with 15 bases between. This CDR3 is 14 amino acids long. In DNA, the CDR3 is TGTGCCAGCAGAGATACAGGGTTAACTCAGCCCCAGCATTTT. It yields the protein CASRDTGLTQPQHF.

The chain couples TRBV19 to TRBJ2-1; no clear D gene. The germline gives CDR1 LNHDA, CDR2 SQIVND (reference sequence). Deletions cut 1 base from V and 8 bases from J, with 9 bases between. This CDR3 region has 13 residues. The CDR3, as DNA: TGTGCCAGTAGTATAGGTCTTCTTGATGAGCAGTTCTTC. Translated, it gives CASSIGLLDEQFF.

This chain joins TRBV5-1 and TRBJ2-2, with D unresolved. The CDR3 loop spans 16 amino acids. Germline CDR1 and CDR2: SGHRS and YFSETQ. The ends were cut back, 1 base at V and 2 bases at J, with 12 bases in the middle. The CDR3 nucleotides are TGCGCCAGCAGCTTGATCGAAGTTGAAAACACCGGGGAGCTGTTTTTT. It yields the protein CASSLIEVENTGELFF.

The V and J genes are TRBV6-1 and TRBJ1-4; D possibly corresponds to TRBD1 (6 bases). The CDR3 has 20 residues. Trimming stripped 6 bases from V and 7 bases from J, with 33 bases between. From germline, CDR1 is MNHNS and CDR2 SASEGT. The CDR3 region has the DNA TGTGCCAGCAGATCGAAGGCCGGGGGCGGAAGAACCCACTTTGGTGAAAAACTGTTTTTT. Residues: CASRSKAGGGRTHFGEKLFF.

The J gene is TRBJ2-7, the V gene TRBV20-1; 7 nucleotides line up with TRBD2. This CDR3 has 13 amino acids. J gave up 2 bases and V 3 bases, and 4 bases lay outside the gene matches. Per the germline V gene, CDR1 is DFQATT and CDR2 is SNEGSKA (reference sequence). The chain's CDR3 is CSARGGMAYEQYF. The CDR3 DNA reads as TGCAGTGCTAGGGGGGGGATGGCCTACGAGCAGTACTTC.

This clonotype was detected only once. The chain joins TRBV29-1 to TRBJ2-1; D not certain. This CDR3 comprises 14 residues. Trimming left V 4 bases short and J 9 bases short, with 19 bases between. The germline CDR1 and CDR2 sequences are SQVTM and ANQGSEA. This chain's CDR3 is CSVGNTVRYGEQFF. The CDR3 region has the DNA TGCAGCGTTGGAAATACAGTGAGATATGGTGAGCAGTTCTTC.

This clonotype was observed a few times. This chain uses TRBV7-7 with TRBJ2-7; D assignment may be TRBD1 or TRBD2 (6 bases each). The germline V gene has CDR1 SSHAT and CDR2 FNYEAQ (reference sequence). V was pared by 5 bases and J by 2 bases, with 13 bases between. The CDR3 contains 14 residues. CDR3 loop: CASSPMRGAYEQYF. DNA of the CDR3: TGTGCCAGCAGCCCCATGAGGGGGGCCTACGAGCAGTACTTC.

This clonotype was found a few times. V is TRBV20-1 and J is TRBJ1-6; TRBD1 is a possible D gene (5 bases). The CDR3 runs to 15 residues. Germline lookup yields CDR1 DFQATT and CDR2 SNEGSKA (reference sequence). Trimming left V 3 bases short and J 9 bases short, with 18 bases between. CDR3 nucleotides: TGCAGTGCTAGCAGGGAGGGTGTGTTTGTTTCACCCCTCCACTTT. It specifies CSASREGVFVSPLHF.

The V gene is TRBV2, the J gene TRBJ2-7, with TRBD2 matching over 11 bases. CDR1 is SNHLY, CDR2 FYNNEI, per germline. The CDR3 totals 15 residues. Trimming cost V 6 bases and J 7 bases; bases outside gene matches: 11. CDR3 residues: CASRRDLAGGDEQYF. In DNA form, the CDR3 reads TGTGCCAGCAGGAGGGACCTAGCGGGGGGTGATGAGCAGTACTTC.

This clonotype turned up a few times. The chain uses TRBV2 and TRBJ1-5; D gene ambiguous. The germline V gene has CDR1 SNHLY and CDR2 FYNNEI. V lost 4 bases and J lost 1, with 5 bases in between. The CDR3 loop spans 13 amino acids. The CDR3 nucleotides read TGTGCCAGCAGTGTGATGAGCAATCAGCCCCAGCATTTT. It yields the protein CASSVMSNQPQHF.

This clonotype has a handful of counts. The DNA of the CDR3 is TGTGCCAGCAGCGTTAGCGGGGGGGCTGCGCAAAGGCAGTACTTC. Translation: CASSVSGGAAQRQYF. The rearrangement uses TRBV7-8 and TRBJ2-7; 11 bases agree with TRBD2. This CDR3 is 15 amino acids long. From germline, CDR1 is SGHVS and CDR2 FQNEAQ. J was trimmed by 9 bases and V by 5 bases; bases with no gene match: 12.